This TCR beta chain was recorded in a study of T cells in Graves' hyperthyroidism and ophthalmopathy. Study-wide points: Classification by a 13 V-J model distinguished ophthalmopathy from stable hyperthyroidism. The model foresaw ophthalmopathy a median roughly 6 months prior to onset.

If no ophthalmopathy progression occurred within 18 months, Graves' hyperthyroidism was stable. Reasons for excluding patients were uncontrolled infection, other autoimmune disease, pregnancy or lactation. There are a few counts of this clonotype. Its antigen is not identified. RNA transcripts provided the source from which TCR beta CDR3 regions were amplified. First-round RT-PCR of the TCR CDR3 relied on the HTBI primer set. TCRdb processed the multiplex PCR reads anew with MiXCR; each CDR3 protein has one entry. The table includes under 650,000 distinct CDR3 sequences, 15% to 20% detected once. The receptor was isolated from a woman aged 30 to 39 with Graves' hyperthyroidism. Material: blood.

The chain's CDR3 is CAWSVAPEAFF. The CDR3 DNA is TGTGCCTGGAGTGTAGCACCTGAAGCTTTCTTT. The genes are TRBV30 and TRBJ1-1; D call uncertain. This CDR3 is 11 amino acids long. Germline loops: CDR1 GTSNPN, CDR2 SVGIG (reference sequence). Between the trimmed V and J ends, which lost 0 bases and 6 bases, there was a span of 5 bases.